This TCR beta chain comes out of a study of response to subunit inactivated influenza vaccine. Study-wide results and caveats: The authors suggested that every seasonal influenza vaccination recruits few new T cells.

CDR3 length equals 15 residues. V shed 0 bases and J shed 2 bases, with 10 bases lying between them. As to this clonotype: Its matching antigen is unknown.

From the RT-PCR reads, TCRdb called clonotypes with MiXCR, one entry per CDR3 protein. The table records around 600,000 distinct CDR3 sequences, about 10% of them present only once. Separately, the same data were catalogued under a study of T cells expressing NK-cell markers. That study reports: Generation of TCR beta cDNA was performed by 5'RACE template switching incorporating UMIs. Sorted CD3+CD56+NKG2C+, CD3+CD56+NKG2C- and CD3+CD56-NKG2C+ T-cell subsets were beta-chain profiled.

The chain couples TRBV12-3 or TRBV12-4 to TRBJ2-5; either TRBD1 or TRBD2 may supply D (5 bases each). The TCR sequence derives from a middle-aged man who received an inactivated influenza vaccine. Sample: PBMCs from blood, taken on the day of vaccination. The CDR3 sequence: CASSLAGPIQETQYF. In nucleotides, the CDR3 is TGTGCCAGCAGTTTAGCGGGACCGATACAAGAGACCCAGTACTTC.